This TCR beta chain is drawn from a study of T cell responses to AZD1222 COVID-19 vaccine. Sequenced by immunoSEQ multiplex PCR; TCRdb stores in-frame clones only, minus some. Here the sample spans 130,000 or so clones, roughly 90% being singletons. The V and J ends lost 3 bases and 6 bases respectively, with 8 bases between them. This CDR3 spans 12 amino acids. Germline V gives CDR1 LNHDA, CDR2 SQIVND (reference sequence). Overall study findings and caveats: The donor cohort was predominantly white British with a female majority, and clonal diversity may have been underestimated. Researchers took repertoire samples only after the peak T cell response had come.

The count of this clone is one. Its antigen is undetermined. The TCR sequence derives from an adult in good health. The source material was peripheral blood, sampled on day 0 of AZD1222 vaccination. This rearrangement joins TRBV19 to TRBJ1-1; the D gene is possibly TRBD1 (5 bases). In DNA, the CDR3 is TGTGCCAGTAGTATTGCGGGGGCTGAAGCTTTCTTT. This gives the protein CASSIAGAEAFF.